The 6 T cell receptor beta chains given below trace back to one sample, sequenced in a study of blood T cell repertoires in COVID-19. Sequenced by immunoSEQ multiplex PCR; TCRdb stores in-frame clones only, minus some. The table lists around 250,000 clones, 88% of them singletons. The sample comprised peripheral blood. The source is an older woman with COVID-19, enrolled during active disease.

The count of this clone is one. The chain has TRBV11-3 and TRBJ1-1, with 8 bases aligning to TRBD1. V gave up 5 bases and J gave up 1 base; unmatched junction bases: 3. From germline, CDR1 is SGHNT and CDR2 YENEEA. CDR3 length: 14 amino acids. CDR3 in amino acids: CASSATGANTEAFF. As DNA, the CDR3 is TGTGCCAGCAGCGCGACAGGGGCGAACACTGAAGCTTTCTTT.

The chain links TRBV29-1 to TRBJ2-5; TRBD2 matches at 13 bases. This CDR3 has 14 amino acids. J gave up 4 bases and V 6 bases, and 5 bases lay outside the gene matches. CDR1 SQVTM and CDR2 ANQGSEA come from the germline V gene. The CDR3 coding sequence is TGCAGCGTCCGACTAGCGGGAGGCTCAGAGACCCAGTACTTC. Protein product: CSVRLAGGSETQYF.

This clone was detected a few times. The chain couples TRBV6-5 to TRBJ2-2; D unclear. V was trimmed by 6 bases and J by 1 base, leaving 9 bases between them. The CDR3 has 14 residues. Germline CDR1 and CDR2: MNHEY and SVGAGI. The CDR3 spells CASSRARNTGELFF. CDR3 DNA: TGTGCCAGCAGCCGAGCGCGGAACACCGGGGAGCTGTTTTTT.

The rearrangement links TRBV4-1 to TRBJ2-5; 13 nucleotides align to TRBD2. This CDR3 is built from 16 residues. The V gene end was trimmed by 6 bases and the J gene end by 5 bases; junction bases not matched to a gene: 9. CDR1 is MGHRA and CDR2 is YSYEKL in the germline V gene. CDR3 in DNA: TGCGCCAGCAGTCGGACTAGCGGGAGATTGGGGGAGACCCAGTACTTC. Amino acid sequence: CASSRTSGRLGETQYF.

The rearrangement links TRBV9 to TRBJ2-1; D is ambiguous. V was shortened by 4 bases and J by 9 bases, with 14 bases between the two germline ends. Germline lookup yields CDR1 SGDLS and CDR2 YYNGEE. The CDR3 sequence is 13 residues long. CDR3 DNA sequence: TGTGCCAGCAGCCTCCGAGGATCGGTTGAGCAGTTCTTC. Translated: CASSLRGSVEQFF.

This clone was counted a single time. The genes are TRBV15 and TRBJ2-7; 7 bases agree with TRBD1. The trim removed 0 bases at V and 3 bases at J, leaving 2 bases unmatched. Per germline, CDR1 LNHNV and CDR2 YYDKDF (reference sequence). This CDR3 is built from 14 residues. The DNA for the CDR3 is TGTGCCACCAGCAGAGATGCAGGGGGCTACGAGCAGTACTTC. Translation gives CATSRDAGGYEQYF.